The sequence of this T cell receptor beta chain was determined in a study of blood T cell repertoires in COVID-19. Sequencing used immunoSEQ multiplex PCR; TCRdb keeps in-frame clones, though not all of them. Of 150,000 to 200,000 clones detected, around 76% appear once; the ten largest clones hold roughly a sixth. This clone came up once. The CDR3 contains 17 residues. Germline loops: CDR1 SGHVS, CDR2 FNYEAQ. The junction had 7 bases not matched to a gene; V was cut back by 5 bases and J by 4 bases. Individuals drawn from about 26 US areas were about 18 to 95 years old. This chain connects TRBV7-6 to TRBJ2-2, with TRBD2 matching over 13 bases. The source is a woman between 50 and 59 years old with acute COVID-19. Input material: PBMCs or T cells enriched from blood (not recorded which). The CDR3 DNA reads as TGTGCCAGCAGCAGACTAGCGGGGGGCGGTAGCACCGGGGAGCTGTTTTTT. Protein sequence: CASSRLAGGGSTGELFF. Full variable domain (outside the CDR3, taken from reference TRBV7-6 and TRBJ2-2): GAGVSQSPRYKVTKRGQDVALRCDPISGHVSLYWYRQALGQGPEFLTYFNYEAQQDKSGLPNDRFSAERPEGSISTLTIQRTEQRDSAMYRCASSRLAGGGSTGELFFGEGSRLTVL.